This T cell receptor (beta chain) came from a study of CD8+ T cells in alopecia areata. RNA extraction and reverse transcription yielded cDNA as sequencing template. Sequencing was performed with immunoSEQ multiplex PCR; in TCRdb, only in-frame clones are kept and a portion is missing. The sample yields about 150,000 clones, under 60% seen once. Germline loops: CDR1 SGHDT, CDR2 YYEEEE. J lost 3 bases, V lost 3 bases, and 8 bases had no gene match. The CDR3 is 15 residues long. This clone has a handful of counts. The TCR sequence derives from a human donor with alopecia areata. This material consisted of CD8+ T cells sorted from blood, taken at week 0. The V call is TRBV5-6, the J call TRBJ1-2, with TRBD1 matching 7 bases. The CDR3 reads CASSYRTGDYYGYTF. In DNA, the CDR3 is TGTGCCAGCAGCTACAGGACAGGAGACTACTATGGCTACACCTTC.